A single sample is the source of the 13 T cell receptor beta chains below, sequenced in a study of CXCR3-negative and CXCR3-positive naive CD8 T cells. In preparing the TRB cDNA libraries, 5' RACE with UMI labels was used. TCRdb re-called the 5' RACE reads and catalogs CDR3 proteins one per entry, DNA excluded. The specimen's table records tens of thousands of distinct CDR3 sequences. The sequencing sample was made of memory CD8+ T cells from blood. Receptors were obtained from a human donor in good health. Some clones in this sample may be carry-over from other donors' samples.

The gene calls are TRBV7-2 and TRBJ2-7; TCRdb's D call, TRBD1, is unchecked because there is no DNA. Looked up from germline, CDR1 is SGHTA and CDR2 is FQGNSA. CDR3 length: 14 amino acids. CDR3 loop: CASSLTDRPYEQYF.

This chain links TRBV7-3 with TRBJ2-3; TCRdb proposes TRBD1, but this gene call is untestable without DNA. Germline CDR1 and CDR2: SGHTA and FQGTGA. The CDR3 length is 12 residues. This CDR3 reads CASSPGADTQYF.

V usage is TRBV7-6 and J usage is TRBJ2-1; TCRdb's D gene call, TRBD1, goes unchecked for lack of DNA. This CDR3 has 13 amino acids. Germline CDR1 is SGHVS and CDR2 is FNYEAQ. CDR3 loop: CASSLGQGYEQFF.

The chain combines TRBV7-6 with TRBJ1-5; the D call from TCRdb, TRBD1, cannot be confirmed without DNA. Germline values: CDR1 SGHVS, CDR2 FNYEAQ. The CDR3 totals 16 residues. This CDR3 is CASSAPLDRENQPQHF.

The chain links TRBV9 to TRBJ2-3; absent DNA, TCRdb's TRBD2 call cannot be checked. The CDR3 totals 15 residues. Germline lookup yields CDR1 SGDLS and CDR2 YYNGEE. The CDR3 here is CASSPGGLAGDTQYF. The full variable domain, its missing parts supplied by reference TRBV9 and TRBJ2-3, is DSGVTQTPKHLITATGQRVTLRCSPRSGDLSVYWYQQSLDQGLQFLIQYYNGEERAKGNILERFSAQQFPDLHSELNLSSLELGDSALYFCASSPGGLAGDTQYFGPGTRLTVL.

V is TRBV29-1 and J is TRBJ2-7; TCRdb reports TRBD2, a call that lacks DNA to check it against. CDR1 and CDR2 from the germline V gene are SQVTM and ANQGSEA. The CDR3 sequence is 15 residues long. The CDR3 sequence is CSVETTGLADYEQYF.

J is TRBJ2-1 and V is TRBV29-1; there is no DNA to check the TCRdb D call of TRBD2. The CDR3 length is 15 residues. CDR1 and CDR2 from the germline V gene are SQVTM and ANQGSEA. CDR3: CSVVPGTSAYNEQFF.

This clonotype registers medium-sized by frequency. The rearrangement links TRBV7-2 to TRBJ2-7; TCRdb selects TRBD2, and the lack of DNA leaves this call unchecked. This CDR3 contains 12 residues. Germline loops: CDR1 SGHTA, CDR2 FQGNSA. CDR3 sequence: CASSPSTYEQYF.

The CDR3 loop reads CASSLAGDSYNEQFF. V is TRBV7-2 and J is TRBJ2-1. The CDR3 is 15 residues long. Germline CDR1 and CDR2: SGHTA and FQGNSA.

The genes are TRBV7-8 and TRBJ2-2; the D gene TCRdb calls, TRBD2, cannot be checked with no DNA. The CDR3 is 16 amino acids. Germline loops: CDR1 SGHVS, CDR2 FQNEAQ. CDR3 loop: CASSLLAGAYTGELFF.

The chain is built from TRBV12-3 or TRBV12-4 and TRBJ2-2; absent DNA, TCRdb's TRBD1 call cannot be checked. The CDR3 totals 15 residues. CDR3 loop: CASSLAEPGVDELFF.

The genes are TRBV6-4 and TRBJ2-1; with no DNA, the TCRdb D assignment of TRBD2 cannot be verified. Germline V lookup: CDR1 MRHNA, CDR2 SNTAGT. The CDR3 contains 15 residues. The CDR3: CASRTDYVGENEQFF.

The chain uses TRBV29-1 and TRBJ2-2; the TCRdb call, TRBD1, lacks DNA for checking. Germline V gene lookup returns CDR1 SQVTM and CDR2 ANQGSEA. The CDR3 is 16 amino acids. CDR3 sequence reads: CSVLLPTGGSTGELFF.